The 25 T cell receptor beta chains given below trace back to one sample, sequenced in a study of T cell clonality in common variable immunodeficiency. Study-wide results and limits: Common variable immunodeficiency TCR beta sequences reportedly had fewer deletions and N-nucleotide insertions.

Their target antigens are unknown. The protocol was immunoSEQ multiplex PCR, while the TCRdb copy is restricted to in-frame clones and leaves out a portion. There are over 15,000 clones in the sample, none observed a single time. The sequencing input was peripheral blood mononuclear cells. The receptors stem from a human donor with common variable immunodeficiency.

In its sample, this clone is medium-sized. Coverage ceases 3 residues before the CDR3 finishes, and the germline J gene fills in the end. The chain recombines TRBV2 with TRBJ1-1; D unresolved. V lost 8 bases, J lost 3 bases, and 10 bases lay in between. The CDR3 is made up of 12 amino acids. Per the germline V gene, CDR1 is SNHLY and CDR2 is FYNNEI. The CDR3 protein is CASYSIYTEAFF. The sequenced CDR3 bases are TGTGCCAGCTACTCGATATACACTGAA.

This clone was picked up many times. The CDR3 end lies 3 residues beyond the end of the read and is filled in from the germline J gene. The rearrangement links TRBV11-3 to TRBJ2-2; D is perhaps TRBD1 (6 bases). Germline V gene sequence: CDR1 SGHNT, CDR2 YENEEA. The CDR3 extends over 15 amino acids. V was cut by 4 bases and J by 6 bases, with 15 bases left in between. The CDR3 bases that were read are TGTGCCAGCAGCTCCGGCAGGGGTGTTGCCGGGGAG. Residues: CASSSGRGVAGE. The CDR3 as a whole reads CASSSGRGVAGELFF.

This clone was counted only a few times. The sequenced fragment ends 3 residues before the CDR3 boundary, so the rest is inferred from the germline J gene. This rearrangement joins TRBV19 to TRBJ2-7, with TRBD1 identical over 8 bases. CDR1 and CDR2 from the germline V gene are LNHDA and SQIVND (reference sequence). The CDR3 covers 16 residues. Trimming at V came to 5 bases and at J to 4 bases, leaving 13 bases not matched to a gene. CDR3 sequence: CASSSRLLTGVYEQYF. The DNA read from the CDR3 is TGTGCCAGTAGTTCCCGACTATTGACAGGGGTTTACGAG.

The sample holds many counts of this clone. The read comes to an end 3 residues before the CDR3 does, leaving the germline J gene to fill in the end. V usage is TRBV10-3 and J usage is TRBJ2-1; 11 bases align to TRBD2. Germline V gives CDR1 ENHRY, CDR2 SYGVKD. J was trimmed by 7 bases and V by 7 bases; bases with no gene match: 12. The CDR3 loop spans 16 amino acids. CDR3 bases read: TGTGCCATCACCCGCAGACTAGCGGGGCGGGGAAATGAG. Protein: CAITRRLAGRGNE. The whole CDR3 reads CAITRRLAGRGNEQFF.

Relative to its sample, this clone is medium-sized. The read ends 3 residues shy of where the CDR3 ends; the end is completed using the germline J gene. The chain is built from TRBV29-1 and TRBJ2-1; TRBD1 matches at 8 bases. The CDR3 extends over 16 amino acids. Losses at the gene ends were 3 bases for V and 2 bases for J; bases not matched to a gene: 9. The germline V gene encodes CDR1 SQVTM and CDR2 ANQGSEA. CDR3 bases read: TGCAGCGTTGACCACTCCGGACAGGGCACCTACAATGAG. Translation gives CSVDHSGQGTYNE. The whole CDR3 sequence reads CSVDHSGQGTYNEQFF.

Note on this clone: The missing CDR3 end, 3 residues past where the read stops, is filled in from the germline J gene. This chain uses TRBV2 with TRBJ1-2; D is ambiguous. Trimming took 6 bases from V and 7 from J, leaving 24 bases between them. The CDR3 has 16 amino acids. Per the germline V gene, CDR1 is SNHLY and CDR2 is FYNNEI. CDR3 sequence reads: CASRRPWRPSSGGYTF. Partial CDR3 DNA: TGTGCCAGCAGGCGCCCTTGGAGGCCATCTAGCGGTGGC.

The sample holds many counts of this clone. The DNA ends 3 residues before the CDR3 does, and the rest of the CDR3 is filled in from the germline J gene. The V gene is TRBV30, the J gene TRBJ2-5, with 15 bases lining up with TRBD2. V dropped 3 bases and J dropped 4; count of bases not matched to a gene: 6. From germline, CDR1 is GTSNPN and CDR2 SVGIG (reference sequence). CDR3 length: 16 amino acids. The CDR3: CAWRPGLAGGRETQYF. CDR3 DNA, as far as it was read: TGTGCCTGGAGGCCCGGACTAGCGGGGGGGAGAGAGACC.

On this clone itself: The germline gene is not matched at one end of the junction; a read error may be the cause. The observed sequence ends 3 residues before the CDR3 terminus, with the missing tail filled in from the germline J gene. The chain combines TRBV7-9 with TRBJ2-5; 10 positions match TRBD2. The CDR3 covers 14 residues. Germline CDR1 and CDR2: SEHNR and FQNEAQ (reference sequence). The CDR3 sequence is CASSLAGGQETQYF. CDR3 DNA (partial): TGTGCCAGCAGTTTAGCGGGGGGCCAAGAGACC.

This clone has a count of ten or more. Partial CDR3 DNA: TGTGCCAGCAGCCAAAACCCACCACCAGGCAATGAG. Amino acid sequence: CASSQNPPPGNE. The whole CDR3 is CASSQNPPPGNEQFF. The genes are TRBV11-2 and TRBJ2-1; D gene unclear. From the germline J gene comes the end of the CDR3, since the read stops 3 residues before it. The germline gives CDR1 SGHAT, CDR2 FQNNGV. V lost 5 bases to trimming and J lost 6 bases, with 17 bases between them. The CDR3 contains 15 residues. The full variable domain, rest sourced from reference TRBV11-2 and TRBJ2-1, is EAGVAQSPRYKIIEKRQSVAFWCNPISGHATLYWYQQILGQGPKLLIQFQNNGVVDDSQLPKDRFSAERLKGVDSTLKIQPAKLEDSAVYLCASSQNPPPGNEQFFGPGTRLTVL.

Worth noting for this clone: The read halts 3 residues ahead of the CDR3 end, with the missing end drawn from the germline J gene. This chain links TRBV7-9 with TRBJ1-2; D is unresolved. The V and J ends lost 3 bases and 5 bases respectively, with 10 bases between them. Germline V gene sequence: CDR1 SEHNR, CDR2 FQNEAQ (reference sequence). This CDR3 contains 13 residues. The sequenced part of the CDR3 DNA is TGTGCCAGCAGCTTTGGGTCGCGGTATGGC. It codes for CASSFGSRYG. In full, the CDR3 reads CASSFGSRYGYTF.

With respect to this clone: The read terminates 3 residues before the CDR3 end, so the remaining end is supplied by the germline J gene. This chain uses TRBV19 with TRBJ2-5, with D possibly TRBD1 on 6 matching bases. Germline V gene sequence: CDR1 LNHDA, CDR2 SQIVND (reference sequence). With 1 base removed from V and 1 base from J, the gap between germline ends came to 7 bases. The CDR3 is 14 amino acids. Partial CDR3 DNA: TGTGCCAGTAGTATAGGGACAGCCCAAGAGACC. This translates into CASSIGTAQET. The CDR3 as a whole reads CASSIGTAQETQYF.

This clone has more than one count but fewer than ten. The read ends 3 residues before the CDR3 terminus; that terminus is restored from the germline J gene. J is TRBJ1-5 and V is TRBV5-1; D call uncertain. V gave up 2 bases and J gave up 4 bases, with 7 bases separating them. Looked up from germline, CDR1 is SGHRS and CDR2 is YFSETQ. The CDR3 has 13 residues. The part of the CDR3 DNA that was read is TGCGCCAGCAGCTTCGGAGGGAATCAGCCC. Translated: CASSFGGNQP. The complete CDR3 protein is CASSFGGNQPQHF.

As concerns this clone: Sequencing ends 3 residues short of the CDR3 end; the germline J gene provides the rest. The rearrangement links TRBV19 to TRBJ1-1, with D perhaps TRBD1 (5 bases). In germline, CDR1 is LNHDA, CDR2 SQIVND (reference sequence). The CDR3 runs to 14 residues. Here the CDR3 reads CASSISSGGEGAFF. The CDR3 DNA, read in part, is TGTGCCAGTAGTATTTCATCGGGGGGGGAGGGA.

Comment on this clone: The CDR3 goes on 3 residues after the read ends, and that part is filled in from the germline J gene. V and J are TRBV7-3 and TRBJ2-3; the match to TRBD2 covers 7 bases. V was clipped by 1 base and J by 5 bases; unmatched bases: 6. The germline CDR1 and CDR2 sequences are SGHTA and FQGTGA. The CDR3 has 15 amino acids. The chain's CDR3 is CASSLNGGSGDTQYF. The part of the CDR3 DNA that was read is TGTGCCAGCAGCTTAAATGGCGGGAGCGGAGATACG.

Comments on this clone: The sequence runs out 3 residues before the end of the CDR3; the remainder is reconstructed from the germline J gene. The genes are TRBV18 and TRBJ2-1; possible D gene TRBD1, 5 bases. CDR3 length equals 16 residues. Trimming took off 2 bases at V and 0 bases at J, with 11 bases between the two ends. Germline CDR1 is KGHSH and CDR2 is LQKENI. The CDR3 bases that were read are TGTGCCAGCTCACCAGTACAGGCGATCTCCTACAATGAG. Encoded protein: CASSPVQAISYNE. The whole CDR3 sequence reads CASSPVQAISYNEQFF. Filled out from reference TRBV18 and TRBJ2-1, the complete variable domain reads NAGVMQNPRHLVRRRGQEARLRCSPMKGHSHVYWYRQLPEEGLKFMVYLQKENIIDESGMPKERFSAEFPKEGPSILRIQQVVRGDSAAYFCASSPVQAISYNEQFFGPGTRLTVL.

In this sample, this clone turned up a few times. The CDR3 is cut off 3 residues early in the read; its end comes from the germline J gene. The V gene is TRBV20-1, the J gene TRBJ1-5, with D unresolved. This CDR3 region has 14 residues. Between the trimmed V and J ends, which lost 3 bases and 2 bases, there was a span of 11 bases. Germline V CDR1 and CDR2: DFQATT, SNEGSKA (reference sequence). This chain's CDR3 is CSASPGVGNQPQHF. The covered CDR3 bases are TGCAGTGCTAGCCCCGGGGTTGGCAATCAGCCC.

This clone was recorded at least ten times. The read ends 3 residues before the CDR3 terminus; that terminus is restored from the germline J gene. The chain uses TRBV29-1 and TRBJ2-7; 7 nucleotides line up with TRBD1. V shed 5 bases and J 3 bases; nucleotides not matched to a gene: 7. The germline V gene encodes CDR1 SQVTM and CDR2 ANQGSEA. This CDR3 is built from 13 residues. The covered CDR3 bases are TGCAGCGTTTCGACAGGGATCGTCTACGAG. Translation: CSVSTGIVYE. Given in full, the CDR3 is CSVSTGIVYEQYF.

This clone was recorded at least ten times. The read ends 3 residues before the CDR3 terminus; that terminus is restored from the germline J gene. The rearrangement links TRBV6-2 or TRBV6-3 to TRBJ2-5, with 11 nucleotides matching TRBD2. The CDR3 runs 16 residues. Trimming at V came to 6 bases and at J to 1 base, leaving 7 bases not matched to a gene. Germline-derived CDR1 and CDR2 are MNHEY and SVGEGT. The CDR3 protein is CASRLAGGLPQETQYF. CDR3 DNA (partial): TGTGCCAGCAGGCTAGCGGGAGGCCTGCCCCAAGAGACC.

There are many counts of this clone. The sequenced fragment ends 3 residues before the CDR3 boundary, so the rest is inferred from the germline J gene. This chain links TRBV7-2 with TRBJ2-4; D perhaps matches TRBD1 (6 bases). From germline, CDR1 is SGHTA and CDR2 FQGNSA. The CDR3 sequence is 15 residues long. V lost 10 bases, J lost 0 bases, and 16 bases lay in between. CDR3 protein: CATRRTDLAKNIQYF. The covered CDR3 bases are TGTGCCACCCGAAGGACAGATCTAGCCAAAAACATT.

Ten or more counts support this clone. The CDR3 is cut off 3 residues early in the read; its end comes from the germline J gene. The V gene is TRBV6-2 or TRBV6-3, the J gene TRBJ1-2; unclear D gene. Trimming pared 4 bases from V and 4 bases from J, leaving 7 bases between. Looked up from germline, CDR1 is MNHEY and CDR2 is SVGEGT. The CDR3 is made up of 12 amino acids. CDR3: CASSFLFYGYTF. The DNA read from the CDR3 is TGTGCCAGCAGTTTTCTGTTCTATGGC.

This clone was counted ten times or more. From the germline J gene comes the end of the CDR3, since the read stops 3 residues before it. V usage is TRBV10-3 and J usage is TRBJ2-3; 7 bases are a match to TRBD2. Per germline, CDR1 ENHRY and CDR2 SYGVKD. The CDR3 has 14 amino acids. Unmatched junction bases numbered 8, after V lost 8 bases and J lost 3 bases. The sequenced CDR3 bases are TGTGCCATCGCGAGCGGGATGGGGACAGATACG. Encoded protein: CAIASGMGTDT. From start to end, the CDR3 is CAIASGMGTDTQYF.

This clone was found many times. The CDR3 end lies 3 residues beyond the end of the read and is filled in from the germline J gene. V gene TRBV18 combines with J gene TRBJ2-5; 8 bases are a match to TRBD1. CDR1 and CDR2 from the germline V gene are KGHSH and LQKENI. The CDR3 loop spans 15 amino acids. Unmatched junction bases numbered 8, after V lost 3 bases and J lost 5 bases. CDR3 sequence: CASSPRGTGEETQYF. CDR3 DNA, as far as it was read: TGTGCCAGCTCACCGCGCGGGACAGGCGAGGAGACC.

Regarding this clone: The read ends 3 residues early relative to the CDR3; the germline J gene fills the gap. The chain combines TRBV6-2 or TRBV6-3 with TRBJ2-1; D is ambiguous. Trimming removed 5 bases from V and 4 bases from J, with 3 bases in between. Germline assignment: CDR1 MNHEY and CDR2 SVGEGT. This CDR3 is built from 11 residues. The part of the CDR3 DNA that was read is TGTGCCAGCAGTCAATACAATGAG. Amino acids: CASSQYNE. The complete CDR3 protein is CASSQYNEQFF.

This clone has a count of ten or more. The CDR3 end falls 3 residues outside the read, so it is completed with the germline J gene. This rearrangement joins TRBV6-4 to TRBJ1-1, with a tentative D call TRBD1 (6 bases). Germline V lookup: CDR1 MRHNA, CDR2 SNTAGT. CDR3 length: 13 residues. This CDR3 is CASSPNRDAEAFF. The covered CDR3 bases are TGTGCCAGCAGTCCTAACAGGGATGCCGAA.

Comment on this clone: With the read ending 3 residues before the CDR3 end, the germline J gene is used to fill in that end. This rearrangement joins TRBV18 to TRBJ2-3; 12 bases are shared with TRBD2. With V trimmed by 3 bases and J by 0 bases, 7 bases remained unmatched. The CDR3 sequence is 18 residues long. Germline V gene lookup returns CDR1 KGHSH and CDR2 LQKENI. CDR3 region: CASSPASGRAGSTDTQYF. Incomplete CDR3 DNA: TGTGCCAGCTCACCCGCTAGCGGGAGGGCCGGGAGCACAGATACG.